The 27 T cell receptor beta chains given below trace back to one sample, sequenced in a study of T cell responses to AZD1222 COVID-19 vaccine. Generated by immunoSEQ multiplex PCR, the TCRdb table keeps only in-frame clones and is missing some. This sample has 150,000 to 200,000 clones; 85% to 95% occur once, and the top ten carry 1.1% to 1.5%. The sequencing used peripheral blood, collected on day 0 of AZD1222 vaccination. The receptors come from an adult in good health.

The rearrangement uses TRBV7-2 and TRBJ2-1; TRBD2 is a possible D gene (6 bases). CDR1 and CDR2 from the germline V gene are SGHTA and FQGNSA. This CDR3 contains 17 residues. Trimming took 6 bases from V and 9 from J, leaving 27 bases between them. Here the CDR3 reads CASSLPSGLSFKVEQFF. The CDR3 bases are TGTGCCAGCAGTTTACCCTCGGGACTCTCCTTCAAGGTTGAGCAGTTCTTC.

The V and J genes are TRBV6-5 and TRBJ1-2; no firm D call. V gave up 6 bases and J gave up 5 bases, with 13 bases separating them. Germline assignment: CDR1 MNHEY and CDR2 SVGAGI. This CDR3 is built from 13 residues. CDR3 region: CASSQAAQYGYTF. The DNA for the CDR3 is TGTGCCAGCAGCCAGGCGGCCCAATATGGCTACACCTTC.

The chain uses TRBV19 and TRBJ2-2; a weak D match, TRBD2 (6 bases). The CDR3 length is 14 residues. Between the trimmed V and J ends, which lost 4 bases and 4 bases, there was a span of 10 bases. In germline, CDR1 is LNHDA, CDR2 SQIVND (reference sequence). CDR3 sequence: CASSTGTFTGELFF. CDR3 DNA: TGTGCCAGTAGTACGGGGACTTTCACCGGGGAGCTGTTTTTT.

The J gene is TRBJ1-2, the V gene TRBV13; 9 nucleotides align to TRBD1. Germline CDR1 PRHDT, CDR2 FYEKMQ (reference sequence). The CDR3 runs to 14 residues. The junction had 5 bases not matched to a gene; V was cut back by 5 bases and J by 4 bases. CDR3: CASSQGQGTYGYTF. For the CDR3, the DNA is TGTGCCAGCAGCCAAGGACAGGGGACCTATGGCTACACCTTC.

The chain combines TRBV6-2 or TRBV6-3 with TRBJ2-7; D perhaps matches TRBD1 (5 bases). There are 12 residues in the CDR3. Germline CDR1 reads MNHEY; CDR2 reads SVGEGT. The V and J ends lost 5 bases and 5 bases respectively, with 10 bases between them. CDR3 coding DNA: TGTGCCAGCAGTCCAGGGTTCGACGAGCAGTACTTC. It is translated as CASSPGFDEQYF.

This rearrangement joins TRBV3-1 (or the pseudogene TRBV3-2) to TRBJ2-3; 7 bases match TRBD1. Germline trimming cut 4 bases from V and 3 bases from J; bases unmatched to any gene: 10. The germline V gene encodes CDR1 LGHDT and CDR2 YNNKEL (reference sequence). This CDR3 has 16 residues. The DNA of the CDR3 is TGTGCCAGCAGCCGATACAGGGGAGTCGGGACAGATACGCAGTATTTT. Translated: CASSRYRGVGTDTQYF.

The V call is TRBV7-2, the J call TRBJ2-1, with a tentative D call TRBD2 (5 bases). The CDR3 spans 14 residues. Germline V gene lookup returns CDR1 SGHTA and CDR2 FQGNSA. The V end was cut by 4 bases, the J end by 4 bases, with 11 bases between. The CDR3 loop is CASSSSRRYNEQFF. The CDR3 bases are TGTGCCAGCAGCTCCTCGAGGAGGTACAATGAGCAGTTCTTC.

This chain connects TRBV5-1 to TRBJ2-5; D remains ambiguous. The CDR3 sequence is 14 residues long. Germline V gene sequence: CDR1 SGHRS, CDR2 YFSETQ. Trimming shortened V by 0 bases and J by 4 bases, and 10 bases separated the two germline ends. The CDR3 coding sequence is TGCGCCAGCAGCTTGGGCGCGCCACTAGAGACCCAGTACTTC. Translation gives CASSLGAPLETQYF. Combining the CDR3 with reference TRBV5-1 and TRBJ2-5 gives the whole variable domain KAGVTQTPRYLIKTRGQQVTLSCSPISGHRSVSWYQQTPGQGLQFLFEYFSETQRNKGNFPGRFSGRQFSNSRSEMNVSTLELGDSALYLCASSLGAPLETQYFGPGTRLLVL.

The rearrangement joins TRBV5-1 to TRBJ2-1; tentatively, D is TRBD1 or TRBD2 (6 bases each). This CDR3 contains 16 residues. Trimming cost V 1 base and J 0 bases, with 11 bases left between them. From germline, CDR1 is SGHRS and CDR2 YFSETQ. The CDR3 sequence is CASSLSGGGSYNEQFF. In DNA, the CDR3 is TGCGCCAGCAGCTTGAGCGGAGGGGGCTCCTACAATGAGCAGTTCTTC.

This rearrangement joins TRBV19 to TRBJ1-1; weak D call: TRBD1 (6 bases). Germline V gene sequence: CDR1 LNHDA, CDR2 SQIVND (reference sequence). Trimming stripped 7 bases from V and 0 bases from J, with 15 bases between. The CDR3 loop spans 15 amino acids. The CDR3 DNA follows: TGTGCCAGTAAGGTCGGGGGGCGGGTGAACACTGAAGCTTTCTTT. Translating gives CASKVGGRVNTEAFF.

The V and J genes are TRBV19 and TRBJ1-1; 7 positions match TRBD1. The CDR3 extends over 15 amino acids. CDR1 is LNHDA, CDR2 SQIVND, per germline (reference sequence). The V segment lost 3 bases and the J segment 4 bases; nucleotides outside the gene matches: 8. The CDR3 DNA follows: TGTGCCAGTAGTATCGGGGGGGGGACAGCCACTGAAGCTTTCTTT. Translation gives CASSIGGGTATEAFF.

In the case of this clone: Sequence at one end of the junction differs from germline and may be a read error. This chain joins TRBV2 and TRBJ2-3; D may be TRBD1 (6 bases). The CDR3 is made up of 11 amino acids. Germline V gene lookup returns CDR1 SNHLY and CDR2 FYNNEI. CDR3: CASSVEGVQDF. CDR3 coding DNA: TGTGCCAGCAGTGTTGAGGGGGTCCAAGATTTT.

J is TRBJ2-3 and V is TRBV5-1, with 10 nucleotides matching TRBD2. The CDR3 has 16 residues. Germline V gene lookup returns CDR1 SGHRS and CDR2 YFSETQ. J lost 0 bases, V lost 3 bases, and 4 bases had no gene match. CDR3 DNA: TGCGCCAGCAGCTGGGGGACTAGCGCTAGCACAGATACGCAGTATTTT. Translating gives CASSWGTSASTDTQYF.

This clone has a single count. The chain uses TRBV12-5 and TRBJ1-1; D is unresolved. CDR3 size: 11 residues. Germline CDR1 LGHNT, CDR2 FRNRAP. The germline V and J ends were trimmed by 2 bases and 2 bases, with 0 bases remaining between them. The CDR3 DNA reads TGTGCTAGTGGTTTGAACACTGAAGCTTTCTTT. Its protein product is CASGLNTEAFF.

This chain links TRBV14 with TRBJ2-7; the D gene is possibly TRBD1 (6 bases). The germline V gene encodes CDR1 SGHDN and CDR2 FVKESK. V was cut by 6 bases and J by 3 bases, with 12 bases left in between. The length of the CDR3 is 13 residues. CDR3 DNA sequence: TGTGCCAGCAGGCTAGGGACAAGCTACGAGCAGTACTTC. This sequence encodes CASRLGTSYEQYF.

The V call is TRBV6-2 or TRBV6-3, the J call TRBJ1-2; D is undetermined. The CDR3 contains 14 residues. Germline V gene lookup returns CDR1 MNHEY and CDR2 SVGEGT. Trimming left V 0 bases short and J 7 bases short, with 12 bases between. CDR3: CASSYSTGIGGYTF. DNA for the CDR3: TGTGCCAGCAGTTACTCGACCGGGATAGGTGGCTACACCTTC.

The V and J genes are TRBV2 and TRBJ2-5, with a possible D match to TRBD2 (7 bases). The CDR3 loop spans 15 amino acids. With 6 bases removed from V and 1 base from J, the gap between germline ends came to 15 bases. Germline lookup yields CDR1 SNHLY and CDR2 FYNNEI. The CDR3: CASRSGGAAQETQYF. The CDR3 DNA follows: TGTGCCAGCAGATCGGGGGGCGCGGCCCAAGAGACCCAGTACTTC.

V and J are TRBV12-1 and TRBJ2-5; no check of the table's D call, TRBD1, against the DNA was made. TRBV12-1 is described as a pseudogene. The CDR3 is 20 residues long. The chain's CDR3 is CASSSHPGQGKGPYQETQYF. The DNA of the CDR3 is TGTGCCAGCAGCTCCCACCCGGGACAGGGAAAGGGACCGTACCAAGAGACCCAGTACTTC.

V and J are TRBV5-4 and TRBJ2-7; weak D call: TRBD1 (6 bases). This CDR3 has 13 residues. The V gene's germline CDR1 is SGHNT and CDR2 YYREEE (reference sequence). Trimming removed 3 bases at V and 6 bases at J, with 13 bases between. CDR3 region: CASSSYRDFEQYF. DNA of the CDR3: TGTGCCAGCAGCTCCTACAGGGATTTCGAGCAGTACTTC.

The J gene is TRBJ1-2, the V gene TRBV6-6, with TRBD1 matching over 7 bases. The CDR3 has 16 residues. Losses at the gene ends were 6 bases for V and 2 bases for J; bases not matched to a gene: 12. CDR1 and CDR2 (germline): MNHNY, SVGAGI (reference sequence). The CDR3 spells CASRETTRDRNYGYTF. In DNA, the CDR3 is TGTGCCAGCAGGGAAACTACAAGGGACAGAAACTATGGCTACACCTTC.

V gene TRBV4-1 combines with J gene TRBJ1-3; D might be TRBD1 (6 bases). CDR1 and CDR2 (germline): MGHRA, YSYEKL. The V end was cut by 3 bases, the J end by 0 bases, with 15 bases between. This CDR3 region has 17 residues. CDR3 in DNA: TGCGCCAGCAGCCAGGACTCTACAGGGCTCTCTGGAAACACCATATATTTT. It translates to CASSQDSTGLSGNTIYF.

The chain recombines TRBV7-2 with TRBJ2-7, with 14 nucleotides matching TRBD2. V shed 4 bases, J shed 3 bases, and the junction held 5 bases outside the gene matches. This CDR3 has 16 amino acids. Germline values: CDR1 SGHTA, CDR2 FQGNSA. The CDR3 reads CASSYLGTSGGYEQYF. As DNA, the CDR3 is TGTGCCAGCAGCTACCTCGGGACTAGCGGGGGCTACGAGCAGTACTTC.

The chain is built from TRBV3-1 (or the pseudogene TRBV3-2) and TRBJ2-1; 7 bases align to TRBD2. Germline V gives CDR1 LGHDT, CDR2 YNNKEL (reference sequence). The CDR3 extends over 13 amino acids. V trimming: 3 bases; J trimming: 9 bases; junction bases outside the gene matches: 5. CDR3 region: CASSQMGGSEQFF. The CDR3, as DNA: TGTGCCAGCAGCCAGATGGGGGGGTCTGAGCAGTTCTTC.

In its sample, this clone was seen once. The chain links TRBV5-3 to TRBJ2-7; 9 nucleotides agree with TRBD2. TRBV5-3 is flagged as an ORF with uncertain function. Losses at the gene ends were 1 base for V and 6 bases for J; bases not matched to a gene: 5. The CDR3 length is 14 residues. In DNA, the CDR3 is TGTGCCAGAAGCTTGATAGCGGGAGAGGGCGAGCAGTACTTC. Protein: CARSLIAGEGEQYF.

The rearrangement links TRBV6-5 to TRBJ2-7, with TRBD2 identical over 10 bases. Germline trimming cut 5 bases from V and 4 bases from J; bases unmatched to any gene: 8. Per the germline V gene, CDR1 is MNHEY and CDR2 is SVGAGI. This CDR3 spans 15 amino acids. The CDR3 DNA reads TGTGCCAGCAGTCCCCAAGCGGGGGGGCGGTACGAGCAGTACTTC. Translation gives CASSPQAGGRYEQYF.

The genes are TRBV19 and TRBJ1-2, with TRBD1 identical over 7 bases. V shed 7 bases and J 4 bases; nucleotides not matched to a gene: 6. Per the germline V gene, CDR1 is LNHDA and CDR2 is SQIVND (reference sequence). The CDR3 is 13 residues long. The CDR3 loop reads CASKQGYSYGYTF. As DNA, the CDR3 is TGTGCCAGTAAACAGGGGTATAGCTATGGCTACACCTTC.

V gene TRBV7-6 combines with J gene TRBJ2-3, with 7 positions matching TRBD2. This CDR3 spans 15 amino acids. Trimming removed 4 bases from V and 3 bases from J; junction bases left unmatched: 7. Germline V lookup: CDR1 SGHVS, CDR2 FNYEAQ. CDR3 DNA: TGTGCCAGCAGCTCGGGTGGGGGGGAAACAGATACGCAGTATTTT. Translated, it gives CASSSGGGETDTQYF.